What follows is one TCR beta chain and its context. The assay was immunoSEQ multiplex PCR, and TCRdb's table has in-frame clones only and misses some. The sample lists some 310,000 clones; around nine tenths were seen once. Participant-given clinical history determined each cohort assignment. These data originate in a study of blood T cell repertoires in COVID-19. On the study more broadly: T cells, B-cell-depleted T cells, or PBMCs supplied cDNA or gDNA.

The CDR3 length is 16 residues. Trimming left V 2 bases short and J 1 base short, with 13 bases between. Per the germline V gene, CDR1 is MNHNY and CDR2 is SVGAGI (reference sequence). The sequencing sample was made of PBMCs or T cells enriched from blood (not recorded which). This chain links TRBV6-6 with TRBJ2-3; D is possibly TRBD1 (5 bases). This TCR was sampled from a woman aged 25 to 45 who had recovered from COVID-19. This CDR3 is CASSYTRGFRTDTQYF. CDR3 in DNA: TGTGCCAGCAGTTACACAAGGGGATTTCGCACAGATACGCAGTATTTT.